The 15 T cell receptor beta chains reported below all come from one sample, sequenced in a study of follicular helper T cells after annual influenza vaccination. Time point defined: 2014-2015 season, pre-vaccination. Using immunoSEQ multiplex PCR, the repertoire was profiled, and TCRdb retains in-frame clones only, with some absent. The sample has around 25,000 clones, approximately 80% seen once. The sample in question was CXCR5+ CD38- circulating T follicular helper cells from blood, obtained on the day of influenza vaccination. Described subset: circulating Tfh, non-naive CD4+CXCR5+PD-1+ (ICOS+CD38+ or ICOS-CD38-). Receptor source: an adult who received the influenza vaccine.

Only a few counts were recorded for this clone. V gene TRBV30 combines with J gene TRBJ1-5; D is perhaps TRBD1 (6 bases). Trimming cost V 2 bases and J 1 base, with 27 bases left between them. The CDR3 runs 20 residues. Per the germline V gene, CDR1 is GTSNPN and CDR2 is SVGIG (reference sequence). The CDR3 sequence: CAWSLPARDMLFQSNQPQHF. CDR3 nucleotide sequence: TGTGCCTGGAGTCTTCCGGCCCGGGACATGCTTTTTCAAAGCAATCAGCCCCAGCATTTT.

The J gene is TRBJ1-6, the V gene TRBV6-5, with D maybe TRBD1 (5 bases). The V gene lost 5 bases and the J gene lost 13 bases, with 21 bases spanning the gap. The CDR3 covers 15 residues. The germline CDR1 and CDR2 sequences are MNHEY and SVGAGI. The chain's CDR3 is CASSLLTGGAAPLHF. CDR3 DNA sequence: TGTGCCAGCAGTCTATTAACAGGAGGGGCAGCTCCCCTCCACTTT.

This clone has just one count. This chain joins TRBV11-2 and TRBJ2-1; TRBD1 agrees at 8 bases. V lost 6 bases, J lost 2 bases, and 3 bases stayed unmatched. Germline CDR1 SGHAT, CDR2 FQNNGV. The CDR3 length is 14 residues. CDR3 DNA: TGTGCCAGCAGTGGACAGGGAACCTACAATGAGCAGTTCTTC. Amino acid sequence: CASSGQGTYNEQFF.

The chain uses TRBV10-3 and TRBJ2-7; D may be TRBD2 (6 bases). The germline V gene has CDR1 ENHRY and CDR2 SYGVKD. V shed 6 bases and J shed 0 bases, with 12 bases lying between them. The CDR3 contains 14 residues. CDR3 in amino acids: CAISPDYLSYEQYF. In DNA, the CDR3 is TGTGCCATCAGCCCGGACTATCTCTCCTACGAGCAGTACTTC.

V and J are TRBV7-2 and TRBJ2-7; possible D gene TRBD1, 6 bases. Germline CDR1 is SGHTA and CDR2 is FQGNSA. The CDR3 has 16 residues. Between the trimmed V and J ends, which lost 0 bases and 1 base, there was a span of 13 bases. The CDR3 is CASSLAGAERSYEQYF. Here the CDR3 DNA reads TGTGCCAGCAGCTTAGCGGGGGCGGAGAGATCCTACGAGCAGTACTTC.

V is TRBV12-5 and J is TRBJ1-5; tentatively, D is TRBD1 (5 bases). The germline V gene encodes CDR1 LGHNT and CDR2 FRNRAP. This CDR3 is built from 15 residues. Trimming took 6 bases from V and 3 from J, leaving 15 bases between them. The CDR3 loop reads CASGPADSYNQPQHF. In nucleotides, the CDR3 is TGTGCTAGTGGGCCAGCAGACAGCTACAATCAGCCCCAGCATTTT.

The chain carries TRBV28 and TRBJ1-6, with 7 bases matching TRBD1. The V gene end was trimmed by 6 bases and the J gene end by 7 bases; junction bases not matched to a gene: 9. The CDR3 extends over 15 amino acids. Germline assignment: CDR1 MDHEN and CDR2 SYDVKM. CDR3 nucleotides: TGTGCCAGCAGCCCTTCAACAGGGGCAAATTCACCCCTCCACTTT. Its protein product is CASSPSTGANSPLHF.

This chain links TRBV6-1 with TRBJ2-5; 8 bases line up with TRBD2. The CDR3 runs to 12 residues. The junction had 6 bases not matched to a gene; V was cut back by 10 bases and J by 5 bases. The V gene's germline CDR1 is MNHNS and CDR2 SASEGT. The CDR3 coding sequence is TGTGCCACAAAGGGACTAGGGGAGACCCAGTACTTC. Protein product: CATKGLGETQYF.

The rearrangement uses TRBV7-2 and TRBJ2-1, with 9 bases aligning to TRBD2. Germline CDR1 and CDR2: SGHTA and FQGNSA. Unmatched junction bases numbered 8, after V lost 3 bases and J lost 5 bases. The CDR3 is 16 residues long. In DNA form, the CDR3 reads TGTGCCAGCAGCTTGTATAGCGGGAGAGGAAACAATGAGCAGTTCTTC. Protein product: CASSLYSGRGNNEQFF.

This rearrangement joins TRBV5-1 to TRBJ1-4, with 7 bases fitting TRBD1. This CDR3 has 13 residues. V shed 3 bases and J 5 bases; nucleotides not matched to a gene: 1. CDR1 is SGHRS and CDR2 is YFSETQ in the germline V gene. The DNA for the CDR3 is TGCGCCAGCAGCTCGGACAGGAATGAAAAACTGTTTTTT. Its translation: CASSSDRNEKLFF. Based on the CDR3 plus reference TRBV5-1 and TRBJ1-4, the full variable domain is KAGVTQTPRYLIKTRGQQVTLSCSPISGHRSVSWYQQTPGQGLQFLFEYFSETQRNKGNFPGRFSGRQFSNSRSEMNVSTLELGDSALYLCASSSDRNEKLFFGSGTQLSVL.

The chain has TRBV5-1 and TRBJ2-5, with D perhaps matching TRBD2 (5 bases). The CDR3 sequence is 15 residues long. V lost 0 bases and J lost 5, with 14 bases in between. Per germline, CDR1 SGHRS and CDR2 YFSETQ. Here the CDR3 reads CASSLVGSPGETQYF. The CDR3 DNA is TGCGCCAGCAGCTTGGTGGGCAGTCCGGGGGAGACCCAGTACTTC.

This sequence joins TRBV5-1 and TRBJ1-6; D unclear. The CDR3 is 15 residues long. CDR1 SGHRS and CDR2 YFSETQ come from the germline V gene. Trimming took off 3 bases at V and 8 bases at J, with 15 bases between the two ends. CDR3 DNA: TGCGCCAGCAGCTCCCAGGCCAAGGGAGATTCACCCCTCCACTTT. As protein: CASSSQAKGDSPLHF.

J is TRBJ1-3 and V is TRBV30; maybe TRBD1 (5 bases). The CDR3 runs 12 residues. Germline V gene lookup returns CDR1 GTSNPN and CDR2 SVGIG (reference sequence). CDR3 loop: CAWGSSGNTIYF. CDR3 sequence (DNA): TGTGCGTGGGGCAGCTCTGGAAACACCATATATTTT.

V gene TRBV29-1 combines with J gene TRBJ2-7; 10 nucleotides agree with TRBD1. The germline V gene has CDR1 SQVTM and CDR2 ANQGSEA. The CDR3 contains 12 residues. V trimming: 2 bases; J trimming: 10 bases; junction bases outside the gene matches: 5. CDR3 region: CSVEWTGGEQYF. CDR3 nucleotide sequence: TGCAGCGTTGAATGGACAGGGGGTGAACAGTACTTC.

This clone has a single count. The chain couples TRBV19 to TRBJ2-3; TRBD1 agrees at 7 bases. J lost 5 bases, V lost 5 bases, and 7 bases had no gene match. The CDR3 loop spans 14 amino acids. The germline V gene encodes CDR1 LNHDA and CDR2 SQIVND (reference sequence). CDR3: CASSPRQGGDTQYF. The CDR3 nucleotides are TGTGCCAGTAGTCCCCGACAGGGTGGAGATACGCAGTATTTT.